These 10 T cell receptor beta chains originate from one sample sequenced in a study of cytomegalovirus exposure and HLA in healthy donors. PCR involved 60 Vbeta and 13 Jbeta primers. Sequenced by immunoSEQ multiplex PCR; TCRdb stores in-frame clones only, minus some. Counted here are more than 150,000 clones, less than 90% occurring once; the ten biggest clones make up approximately 0.26%. The sequenced sample consisted of PBMCs. The receptors were gathered from a boy aged 5-17 years in good health and CMV-seronegative.

The count of this clone is one. The rearrangement joins TRBV30 to TRBJ2-3; 9 bases align to TRBD2. CDR1 is GTSNPN, CDR2 SVGIG, per germline (reference sequence). Losses at the gene ends were 5 bases for V and 4 bases for J; bases not matched to a gene: 7. The CDR3 covers 14 residues. CDR3 loop: CAWLPGLAADTQYF. In DNA form, the CDR3 reads TGTGCCTGGCTCCCGGGACTAGCAGCAGATACGCAGTATTTT.

The chain carries TRBV10-1 and TRBJ1-5, with 7 bases identical to TRBD1. Germline V CDR1 and CDR2: WNHNN, SYGVQD (reference sequence). CDR3 size: 13 residues. V lost 4 bases and J lost 4; bases outside the gene matches: 1. The CDR3 coding sequence is TGCGCCAGCAGTGCAGGGGGAAATCAGCCCCAGCATTTT. Amino acids: CASSAGGNQPQHF.

This rearrangement joins TRBV6-4 to TRBJ2-3; 8 bases agree with TRBD2. The junction had 8 bases not matched to a gene; V was cut back by 6 bases and J by 3 bases. The CDR3 contains 15 residues. CDR1 MRHNA and CDR2 SNTAGT come from the germline V gene. DNA for the CDR3: TGTGCCAGCAGCCCCAGCGGGAGTGGTACAGATACGCAGTATTTT. Encoded protein: CASSPSGSGTDTQYF.

This clone turned up a few times. This sequence joins TRBV7-2 and TRBJ1-1; 8 bases agree with TRBD1. V lost 5 bases to trimming and J lost 4 bases; unmatched junction nucleotides: 9. CDR3 length: 15 residues. Germline CDR1 is SGHTA and CDR2 is FQGNSA. The CDR3, as DNA: TGTGCCAGCAGCCTATTGACAGGGGTCAGCACTGAAGCTTTCTTT. Translation: CASSLLTGVSTEAFF.

This clone occurred once. The rearrangement links TRBV10-3 to TRBJ2-5; TRBD2 is a possible D gene (5 bases). V lost 3 bases and J lost 1, with 6 bases in between. Per germline, CDR1 ENHRY and CDR2 SYGVKD. The CDR3 extends over 13 amino acids. The CDR3 is CAISEEGQETQYF. The CDR3 nucleotides are TGTGCCATCAGTGAAGAGGGCCAAGAGACCCAGTACTTC.

The genes are TRBV5-1 and TRBJ2-7; 7 nucleotides match TRBD2. After removal of 4 bases from V and 7 bases from J, the junction contained 5 bases not matched to a gene. Per the germline V gene, CDR1 is SGHRS and CDR2 is YFSETQ. This CDR3 has 12 residues. Here the CDR3 DNA reads TGCGCCAGCAGCCGACTAGCAGAAGAGCAGTACTTC. This translates into CASSRLAEEQYF.

The chain employs TRBV5-6 and TRBJ2-3, with TRBD1 matching 7 bases. The CDR3 sequence is 16 residues long. The V gene's germline CDR1 is SGHDT and CDR2 YYEEEE. V was pared by 1 base and J by 10 bases, with 15 bases of the junction left unmatched. CDR3 sequence (DNA): TGTGCCAGCAGCTTGAGACAGGGAACTTACAGATACGCGCAGTATTTT. Encoded protein: CASSLRQGTYRYAQYF.

This rearrangement joins TRBV30 to TRBJ1-4; 11 bases fit TRBD1. J gave up 10 bases and V 3 bases, and 10 bases lay outside the gene matches. CDR3 length: 15 residues. Germline CDR1 reads GTSNPN; CDR2 reads SVGIG (reference sequence). DNA for the CDR3: TGTGCCTGGAGCTACGGACAGGGGGCTTTCGGAAAACTGTTTTTT. It yields the protein CAWSYGQGAFGKLFF.

This rearrangement joins TRBV5-6 to TRBJ2-2; tentative D call: TRBD2 (5 bases). Trimming took off 7 bases at V and 1 base at J, with 8 bases between the two ends. From germline, CDR1 is SGHDT and CDR2 YYEEEE. The CDR3 consists of 13 residues. The CDR3: CASSEGNTGELFF. DNA for the CDR3: TGTGCCAGCTCCGAGGGGAACACCGGGGAGCTGTTTTTT.

The chain is built from TRBV7-9 and TRBJ1-5; possibly TRBD1 for D (5 bases). CDR3 length equals 13 residues. V was clipped by 4 bases and J by 5 bases, with 9 bases between them. Germline V gives CDR1 SEHNR, CDR2 FQNEAQ (reference sequence). The CDR3 region is CASSSGTYQPQHF. The CDR3 DNA follows: TGTGCCAGCAGCTCAGGGACTTATCAGCCCCAGCATTTT.